This T cell receptor beta chain derives from a study of blood T cell repertoires in COVID-19. One Seattle source followed patients from active infection through their disease course. This clone showed up just a few times. This CDR3 has 14 amino acids. From germline, CDR1 is KGHSH and CDR2 LQKENI. The V gene lost 8 bases and the J gene lost 1 base, with 14 bases spanning the gap. Per the original methods: Estimation of nucleated cell counts relied on the amplification of reference gene primers. Method: immunoSEQ multiplex PCR; TCRdb's copy keeps in-frame clones and lacks some. V, J and clone size are those of that table, while D and trimming were read from the DNA. Of a few hundred thousand clones listed, 85% to 90% are singletons.

The rearrangement joins TRBV18 to TRBJ1-1; perhaps TRBD1 as D (5 bases). This sequence originates from a woman aged 55-75 years with COVID-19, enrolled during active disease. Material for sequencing was peripheral blood. The CDR3 sequence is CASQTTGSNTEAFF. The CDR3 DNA reads as TGTGCCAGCCAAACCACAGGTTCGAACACTGAAGCTTTCTTT.